The 26 T cell receptor beta chains below were found in one sample sequenced in a study of OX40 agonist ivuxolimab in advanced cancers. Data came from immunoSEQ multiplex PCR; TCRdb stores just in-frame clones and leaves some out. This table has approximately 20,000 clones, around three quarters appearing once. The source material was CD4+ or CD8+ T cells sorted from blood, sampled in a trial of the OX40 agonist ivuxolimab. The source of these receptors is an adult with an advanced solid tumor such as melanoma, head and neck, liver or kidney cancer.

J is TRBJ1-5 and V is TRBV2, with D uncertain. There are 14 residues in the CDR3. V gave up 0 bases and J gave up 6 bases, with 9 bases separating them. In germline, CDR1 is SNHLY, CDR2 FYNNEI. CDR3: CASSEARAGQPQHF. CDR3 DNA sequence: TGTGCCAGCAGTGAAGCCCGGGCGGGTCAGCCCCAGCATTTT.

The gene calls are TRBV13 and TRBJ1-5; a weak D match, TRBD1 (6 bases). This CDR3 has 16 amino acids. V lost 5 bases to trimming and J lost 5 bases, with 19 bases between them. Germline CDR1 is PRHDT and CDR2 is FYEKMQ (reference sequence). The CDR3 sequence: CASSPTGGREDQPQHF. For the CDR3, the DNA is TGTGCCAGCAGCCCGACGGGGGGCAGGGAGGATCAGCCCCAGCATTTT.

The chain combines TRBV9 with TRBJ2-3; 10 nucleotides line up with TRBD1. This CDR3 has 17 amino acids. Germline trimming cut 3 bases from V and 4 bases from J; bases unmatched to any gene: 11. The germline V gene has CDR1 SGDLS and CDR2 YYNGEE. Here the CDR3 DNA reads TGTGCCAGCAGCGACCCCCCGGGACAGGGGTTCGCAGATACGCAGTATTTT. Encoded protein: CASSDPPGQGFADTQYF.

This chain uses TRBV4-3 with TRBJ2-1; 7 nucleotides agree with TRBD2. Germline values: CDR1 LGHNA, CDR2 YSLEER. The length of the CDR3 is 18 residues. V shed 0 bases, J shed 5 bases, and the junction held 13 bases outside the gene matches. The CDR3 loop reads CASSQDLRLGDYNNEQFF. The CDR3 DNA reads TGCGCCAGCAGCCAAGACCTAAGATTGGGGGACTATAACAATGAGCAGTTCTTC.

V and J are TRBV19 and TRBJ1-5; D gene uncertain. In germline, CDR1 is LNHDA, CDR2 SQIVND (reference sequence). This CDR3 contains 13 residues. Trimming removed 1 base at V and 3 bases at J, with 4 bases between. The CDR3 region has the DNA TGTGCCAGTAGTATAGCTACCAATCAGCCCCAGCATTTT. This translates into CASSIATNQPQHF.

V and J are TRBV15 and TRBJ1-1, with 7 positions matching TRBD1. The CDR3 has 11 residues. Trimming took 8 bases from V and 7 from J; bases not matched to a gene: 4. The V gene's germline CDR1 is LNHNV and CDR2 YYDKDF (reference sequence). CDR3 in amino acids: CATGGQLEAFF. The CDR3, as DNA: TGTGCCACCGGGGGACAGCTTGAAGCTTTCTTT.

This clone came up a few times. The chain links TRBV7-2 to TRBJ2-5; unclear D gene. With the DNA end fitting TRBJ2-7 better, the J assignment may be wrong. The germline gives CDR1 SGHTA, CDR2 FQGNSA. The CDR3 totals 11 residues. The DNA for the CDR3 is TGTGCCAGCAGCGACCTCGGCGAGCAGTACTTC. It yields the protein CASSDLGEQYF.

The table lists this clone with a few counts. V usage is TRBV30 and J usage is TRBJ1-2, with TRBD1 as a possible D gene (6 bases). Germline V gives CDR1 GTSNPN, CDR2 SVGIG (reference sequence). The CDR3 consists of 11 residues. CDR3 sequence (DNA): TGTGCTTTGGGAGGGGGGCACGGCTACACCTTC. This sequence encodes CALGGGHGYTF.

A few counts support this clone. The chain carries TRBV5-1 and TRBJ2-1; D tentatively fits TRBD1 or TRBD2 (5 bases each). Per germline, CDR1 SGHRS and CDR2 YFSETQ. Deletions cut 4 bases from V and 7 bases from J, with 12 bases between. The CDR3 spans 13 residues. CDR3 in amino acids: CASSPGLQNEQFF. As DNA, the CDR3 is TGCGCCAGCAGCCCGGGGCTACAGAATGAGCAGTTCTTC.

V usage is TRBV6-6 and J usage is TRBJ1-4, with a weak D call TRBD1 (5 bases). V was shortened by 2 bases and J by 10 bases, with 14 bases between the two germline ends. The germline CDR1 and CDR2 sequences are MNHNY and SVGAGI (reference sequence). The CDR3 spans 14 residues. The CDR3 DNA follows: TGTGCCAGCAGTTACGGGGGGTTGGATGGAAAACTGTTTTTT. Protein: CASSYGGLDGKLFF.

This clone came up once. The V and J genes are TRBV10-2 and TRBJ2-7; D may be TRBD1 (5 bases). Germline lookup yields CDR1 WSHSY and CDR2 SAAADI. The V gene lost 3 bases and the J gene lost 0 bases, with 9 bases spanning the gap. This CDR3 comprises 14 residues. This CDR3 reads CASSDADSSYEQYF. The CDR3 nucleotides are TGCGCCAGCAGTGATGCCGACAGCTCCTACGAGCAGTACTTC.

This clone was recorded a few times. The V gene is TRBV9, the J gene TRBJ1-1, with D possibly being TRBD1 (6 bases). The germline V and J ends were trimmed by 4 bases and 1 base, with 14 bases remaining between them. The germline gives CDR1 SGDLS, CDR2 YYNGEE. This CDR3 comprises 15 residues. The CDR3 protein is CASSSRDTSNTEAFF. For the CDR3, the DNA is TGTGCCAGCAGCAGCCGGGACACCTCGAACACTGAAGCTTTCTTT.

The V gene is TRBV5-4, the J gene TRBJ2-7; 8 nucleotides line up with TRBD1. The V segment lost 4 bases and the J segment 1 base; nucleotides outside the gene matches: 7. The CDR3 contains 15 residues. Germline V gene lookup returns CDR1 SGHNT and CDR2 YYREEE (reference sequence). The CDR3 nucleotides are TGTGCCAGCAGCCGGGGACAGGCCTCATCCTACGAGCAGTACTTC. Translating it yields CASSRGQASSYEQYF. The full variable domain, in which reference TRBV5-4 and TRBJ2-7 provide the parts outside the CDR3, is ETGVTQSPTHLIKTRGQQVTLRCSSQSGHNTVSWYQQALGQGPQFIFQYYREEENGRGNFPPRFSGLQFPNYSSELNVNALELDDSALYLCASSRGQASSYEQYFGPGTRLTVT.

This clone was picked up one time. The J gene is TRBJ2-1, the V gene TRBV29-1; D ambiguous. Germline CDR1 is SQVTM and CDR2 is ANQGSEA. The CDR3 extends over 13 amino acids. V was trimmed by 4 bases and J by 2 bases, leaving 9 bases between them. CDR3 region: CSVARIAYNEQFF. The CDR3 region has the DNA TGCAGCGTTGCGAGGATTGCCTACAATGAGCAGTTCTTC.

The rearrangement links TRBV7-7 to TRBJ1-2; D not resolved. V was clipped by 6 bases and J by 4 bases, with 9 bases between them. The CDR3 is 12 amino acids. The germline gives CDR1 SSHAT, CDR2 FNYEAQ (reference sequence). CDR3 sequence: CASSEIRYGYTF. The CDR3 bases are TGTGCCAGCAGTGAAATTCGCTATGGCTACACCTTC. Drawing the rest from reference TRBV7-7 and TRBJ1-2, the complete variable domain is GAGVSQSPRYKVTKRGQDVTLRCDPISSHATLYWYQQALGQGPEFLTYFNYEAQPDKSGLPSDRFSAERPEGSISTLTIQRTEQRDSAMYRCASSEIRYGYTFGSGTRLTVV.

CDR3 sequence (DNA): TGTGCCACCTGGCCGGGGCAAGAGACCCAGTACTTC. It is translated as CATWPGQETQYF. The chain has TRBV2 and TRBJ2-5, with D possibly TRBD2 on 5 matching bases. Trimming removed 10 bases from V and 2 bases from J, with 11 bases in between. CDR1 and CDR2 (germline): SNHLY, FYNNEI. The CDR3 has 12 residues.

The count of this clone is one. This sequence joins TRBV5-1 and TRBJ1-2; D is uncertain. Germline V CDR1 and CDR2: SGHRS, YFSETQ. This CDR3 is built from 19 residues. Deletions cut 2 bases from V and 2 bases from J, with 25 bases between. CDR3 residues: CASSFPPGRGPSENYGYTF. The DNA of the CDR3 is TGCGCCAGCAGCTTCCCCCCCGGGAGAGGGCCAAGCGAGAACTATGGCTACACCTTC.

In regard to this clone: Its ends do not fully match the called genes, so a read error is possible. J is TRBJ2-7 and V is TRBV7-7, with D maybe TRBD2 (5 bases). The CDR3 runs to 13 residues. Germline V CDR1 and CDR2: SSHAT, FNYEAQ (reference sequence). CDR3 sequence reads: CASSPGFSYEQYF. CDR3 coding DNA: TGTGCTAGCAGCCCGGGGTTCTCCTACGAGCAGTACTTC.

The chain uses TRBV9 and TRBJ2-1; D is perhaps TRBD2 (6 bases). This CDR3 region has 14 residues. Germline assignment: CDR1 SGDLS and CDR2 YYNGEE. The V gene lost 0 bases and the J gene lost 8 bases, with 12 bases spanning the gap. CDR3 DNA sequence: TGTGCCAGCAGCGTAGTAGGTAGCGGCGATGAGCAGTTCTTC. Translated: CASSVVGSGDEQFF. Variable domain in full (rest from reference TRBV9 and TRBJ2-1): DSGVTQTPKHLITATGQRVTLRCSPRSGDLSVYWYQQSLDQGLQFLIQYYNGEERAKGNILERFSAQQFPDLHSELNLSSLELGDSALYFCASSVVGSGDEQFFGPGTRLTVL.

The chain links TRBV9 to TRBJ2-1; D ambiguous. Germline CDR1 is SGDLS and CDR2 is YYNGEE. There are 13 residues in the CDR3. The V end was cut by 3 bases, the J end by 1 base, with 5 bases between. CDR3 DNA: TGTGCCAGCAGCGCTGGGTCCTACAATGAGCAGTTCTTC. Translated: CASSAGSYNEQFF.

Only a few counts were recorded for this clone. V is TRBV6-5 and J is TRBJ1-6, with D possibly being TRBD1 (6 bases). In germline, CDR1 is MNHEY, CDR2 SVGAGI. The CDR3 extends over 13 amino acids. Trimming removed 6 bases from V and 4 bases from J, with 7 bases in between. This CDR3 reads CASSGQYNSPLHF. The CDR3 nucleotides read TGTGCCAGCAGCGGACAGTATAATTCACCCCTCCACTTT.

V usage is TRBV7-9 and J usage is TRBJ2-5; 7 nucleotides match TRBD2. After removal of 0 bases from V and 3 bases from J, the junction contained 4 bases not matched to a gene. Per germline, CDR1 SEHNR and CDR2 FQNEAQ (reference sequence). This CDR3 has 15 residues. The CDR3 coding sequence is TGTGCCAGCAGCTTAGCGGGAGGGGAGGAAGAGACCCAGTACTTC. Protein product: CASSLAGGEEETQYF. The full variable domain, completed using reference TRBV7-9 and TRBJ2-5, is DTGVSQNPRHKITKRGQNVTFRCDPISEHNRLYWYRQTLGQGPEFLTYFQNEAQLEKSRLLSDRFSAERPKGSFSTLEIQRTEQGDSAMYLCASSLAGGEEETQYFGPGTRLLVL.

The chain employs TRBV13 and TRBJ1-1; 8 bases are a match to TRBD1. The CDR3 spans 16 residues. CDR1 PRHDT and CDR2 FYEKMQ come from the germline V gene (reference sequence). The V and J ends lost 5 bases and 4 bases, in that order; junction bases with no gene match: 12. The CDR3 loop reads CASSAIQGDAFTEAFF. The CDR3 DNA sequence: TGTGCCAGCAGCGCTATACAGGGGGACGCCTTCACTGAAGCTTTCTTT.

J is TRBJ1-5 and V is TRBV19; a possible D gene is TRBD1 (6 bases). V lost 3 bases and J lost 1, with 10 bases in between. The CDR3 is 15 amino acids. Germline V CDR1 and CDR2: LNHDA, SQIVND (reference sequence). The chain's CDR3 is CASSIDRPSNQPQHF. CDR3 bases: TGTGCCAGTAGTATCGACAGGCCAAGCAATCAGCCCCAGCATTTT.

V gene TRBV13 combines with J gene TRBJ2-2, with a weak D call TRBD2 (6 bases). V lost 5 bases, J lost 5 bases, and 12 bases lay in between. The CDR3 extends over 14 amino acids. Germline CDR1 reads PRHDT; CDR2 reads FYEKMQ (reference sequence). The CDR3 bases are TGTGCCAGCAGCCTCGGGACTCTTACCGGGGAGCTGTTTTTT. This gives the protein CASSLGTLTGELFF.

V is TRBV27 and J is TRBJ2-7, with 10 bases aligning to TRBD1. Germline CDR1 is MNHEY and CDR2 is SMNVEV (reference sequence). With V trimmed by 6 bases and J by 1 base, 3 bases remained unmatched. The CDR3 length is 14 residues. The CDR3 sequence: CASRLDRGSYEQYF. The CDR3, as DNA: TGTGCCAGCAGGTTGGACAGGGGGTCCTACGAGCAGTACTTC.